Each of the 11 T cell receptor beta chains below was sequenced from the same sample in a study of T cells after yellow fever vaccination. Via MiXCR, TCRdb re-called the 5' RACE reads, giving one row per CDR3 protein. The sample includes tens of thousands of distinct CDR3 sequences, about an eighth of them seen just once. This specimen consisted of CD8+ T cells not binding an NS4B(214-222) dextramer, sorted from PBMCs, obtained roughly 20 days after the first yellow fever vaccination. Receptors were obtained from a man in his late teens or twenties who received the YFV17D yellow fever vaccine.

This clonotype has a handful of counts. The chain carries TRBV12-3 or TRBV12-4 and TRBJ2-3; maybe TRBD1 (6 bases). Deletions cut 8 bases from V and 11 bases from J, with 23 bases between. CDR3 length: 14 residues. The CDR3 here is CASLRQALRAVQYF. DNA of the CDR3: TGTGCCAGCTTACGACAGGCCCTCCGGGCCGTGCAGTATTTT.

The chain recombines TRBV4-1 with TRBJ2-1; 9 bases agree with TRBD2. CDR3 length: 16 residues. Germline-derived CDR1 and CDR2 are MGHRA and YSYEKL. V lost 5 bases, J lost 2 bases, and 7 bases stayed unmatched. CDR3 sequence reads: CASSNGLAGAYNEQFF. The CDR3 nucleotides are TGCGCCAGCAGCAACGGGTTAGCGGGGGCCTACAATGAGCAGTTCTTC.

The CDR3 region is CASSQGRTDTEAFF. CDR3 nucleotide sequence: TGCGCCAGCAGCCAAGGACGGACAGACACTGAAGCTTTCTTT. The V call is TRBV4-1, the J call TRBJ1-1, with a weak D call TRBD1 (6 bases). Trimming pared 1 base from V and 3 bases from J, leaving 9 bases between. The germline V gene has CDR1 MGHRA and CDR2 YSYEKL. The CDR3 runs to 14 residues.

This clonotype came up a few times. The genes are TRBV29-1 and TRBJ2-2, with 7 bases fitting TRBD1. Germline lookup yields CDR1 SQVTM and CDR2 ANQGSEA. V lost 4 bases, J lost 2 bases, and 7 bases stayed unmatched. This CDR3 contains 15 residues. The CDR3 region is CSVVYRDSNTGELFF. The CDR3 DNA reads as TGCAGCGTTGTTTATCGGGACAGTAACACCGGGGAGCTGTTTTTT.

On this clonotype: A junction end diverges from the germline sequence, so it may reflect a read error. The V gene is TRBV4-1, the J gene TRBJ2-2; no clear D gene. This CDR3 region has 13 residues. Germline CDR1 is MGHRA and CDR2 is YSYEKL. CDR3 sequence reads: CASRQDGAHGLFF. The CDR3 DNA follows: TGCGCCAGCAGACAAGACGGAGCTCACGGGCTGTTTTTT.

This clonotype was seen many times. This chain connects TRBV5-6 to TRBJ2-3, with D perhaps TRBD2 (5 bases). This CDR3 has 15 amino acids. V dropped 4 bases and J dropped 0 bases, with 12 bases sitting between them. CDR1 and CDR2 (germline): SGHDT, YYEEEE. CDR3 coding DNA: TGTGCCAGCAGCATCTGGACTTCTAGCACAGATACGCAGTATTTT. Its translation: CASSIWTSSTDTQYF.

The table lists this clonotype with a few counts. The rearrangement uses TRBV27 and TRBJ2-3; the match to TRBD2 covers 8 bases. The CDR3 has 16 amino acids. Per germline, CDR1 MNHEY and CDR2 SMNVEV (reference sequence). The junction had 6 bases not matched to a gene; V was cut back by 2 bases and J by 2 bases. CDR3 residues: CASSLGKRGTTDTQYF. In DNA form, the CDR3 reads TGTGCCAGCAGTTTAGGCAAGCGGGGGACCACAGATACGCAGTATTTT.

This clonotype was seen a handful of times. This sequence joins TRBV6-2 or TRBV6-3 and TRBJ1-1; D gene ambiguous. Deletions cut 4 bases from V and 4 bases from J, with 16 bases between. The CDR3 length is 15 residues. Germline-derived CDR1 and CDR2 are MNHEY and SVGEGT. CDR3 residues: CASSSGRGLGTEAFF. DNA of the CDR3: TGTGCCAGCAGTTCCGGTCGAGGACTGGGCACTGAAGCTTTCTTT.

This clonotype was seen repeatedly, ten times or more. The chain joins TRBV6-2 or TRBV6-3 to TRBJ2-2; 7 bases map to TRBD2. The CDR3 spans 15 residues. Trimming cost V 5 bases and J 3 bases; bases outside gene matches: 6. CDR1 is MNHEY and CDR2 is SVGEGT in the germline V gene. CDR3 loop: CASSPGTTDTGELFF. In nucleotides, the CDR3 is TGTGCCAGCAGTCCTGGGACTACCGACACCGGGGAGCTGTTTTTT.

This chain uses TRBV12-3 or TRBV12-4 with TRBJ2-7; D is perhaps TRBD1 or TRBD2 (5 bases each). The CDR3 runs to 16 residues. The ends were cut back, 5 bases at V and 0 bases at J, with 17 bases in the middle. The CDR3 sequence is CASSPHSSGASYEQYF. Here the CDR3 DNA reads TGTGCCAGCAGTCCCCACTCGTCCGGGGCCTCCTACGAGCAGTACTTC.

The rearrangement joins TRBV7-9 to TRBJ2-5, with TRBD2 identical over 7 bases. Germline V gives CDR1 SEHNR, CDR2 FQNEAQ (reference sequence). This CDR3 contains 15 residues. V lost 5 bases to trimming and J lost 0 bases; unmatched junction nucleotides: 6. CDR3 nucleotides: TGTGCCAGCAGCGACCGGGGGGAATACCAAGAGACCCAGTACTTC. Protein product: CASSDRGEYQETQYF.